The rows below give T cell receptor beta chains drawn from one sample of a study of vaccination and CD4 T cells after COVID-19. Their antigens are not known. MiXCR, run by TCRdb on the PCR reads, gives a single entry per CDR3 protein. This sample has 7,000 to 9,000 distinct CDR3 sequences, with almost 50% found just once. Sequences were obtained from CD4+ T cells from blood, cultured in vitro. These receptors were taken from a human donor who had recovered from COVID-19. The CDR3 runs from the conserved cysteine through the conserved F or W.

>TRBV20-1|TRBJ2-1
CSETVESSNEQFF
>TRBV6-5|TRBJ1-6
CASSYRPPIQGSNSPLHF
>TRBV18|TRBJ2-5
CASSPTGGETQYF
>TRBV12-3/TRBV12-4|TRBJ2-1
CASSFSDASNEQFF
>TRBV30|TRBJ1-2
CAWAGQDSYGYTF
>TRBV6-5|TRBJ1-2
CASSYALQGWYYGYTF
>TRBV20-1|TRBJ1-6
CSARGGQGAGSGPLHF
>TRBV27|TRBJ1-1
CASSFRTRTEAFF
>TRBV7-6|TRBJ2-4
CASSSFPGRENIQYF
>TRBV20-1|TRBJ1-2
CSADTGAGSYGYTF
>TRBV7-8|TRBJ1-5
CASSVSSPYSNQPQHF
>TRBV28|TRBJ2-7
CASRGQTYEQYF
>TRBV6-1|TRBJ1-5
CASSEDFMGSNQPQHF
>TRBV19|TRBJ1-6
CASCFGTGGNSPLHF
>TRBV30|TRBJ1-1
CAWTLGQGARGTEAFF
>TRBV6-1|TRBJ1-2
CASRATGSGGYTF
>TRBV7-2|TRBJ2-5
CASSLGGSGGETQYF
>TRBV6-5|TRBJ2-3
CASSSLGGQGADTQYF
>TRBV6-1|TRBJ2-7
CASWDRTYEQYF
>TRBV18|TRBJ1-6
CASSLSGQEGSPLHF
>TRBV24-1|TRBJ2-1
CATIKLAGVSYNEQFF
>TRBV12-3/TRBV12-4|TRBJ1-2
CASSLGGNYGYTF
>TRBV11-2|TRBJ1-1
CASSPGRTYGNTEAFF
>TRBV6-1|TRBJ1-2
CASSRTTQESNYGYTF
>TRBV28|TRBJ1-2
CASSLSPPNYGYTF
>TRBV6-1|TRBJ1-5
CASSITGKQPQHF
>TRBV19|TRBJ1-2
CATTPRTGTHGYTF
>TRBV2|TRBJ1-2
CVSNMNRDIQYGYTF
>TRBV27|TRBJ2-6
CASSRWGSGANVLTF
>TRBV19|TRBJ1-5
CASSIGASVQPQHF
>TRBV18|TRBJ1-2
CASSPGLLSYTF
>TRBV20-1|TRBJ1-6
CSARGSGGNSPLHF
>TRBV19|TRBJ2-2
CASSIGRGTGELFF
>TRBV7-2|TRBJ2-3
CASSLRLAGANTDTQYF
>TRBV6-1|TRBJ1-5
CASSDPQGGSNQPQHF
>TRBV24-1|TRBJ2-5
CATRGGGLGETQYF
>TRBV19|TRBJ1-4
CASSPTSATNEKLFF
>TRBV6-2/TRBV6-3|TRBJ2-1
CATCNVAADEQFF
>TRBV4-2|TRBJ1-2
CASSQDDPGAYGYTF
>TRBV10-3|TRBJ2-7
CAISEPRLAGGQYF
>TRBV6-1|TRBJ2-3
CASRVGGRGDTQYF
>TRBV5-1|TRBJ2-7
CASSSRTDTYEQYF